This T cell receptor beta chain was sequenced during a study of response to subunit inactivated influenza vaccine. Study findings and constraints: Authors suggested seasonal influenza vaccinations each recruit few new T cells.

TCRdb re-called the RT-PCR reads with MiXCR, one entry per CDR3 protein. This sample has 650,000 to 850,000 distinct CDR3 sequences, with approximately 15% found just once. On this clonotype: Its antigen is still unknown.

Germline V gene lookup returns CDR1 KGHSH and CDR2 LQKENI. V was trimmed by 5 bases and J by 7 bases, leaving 9 bases between them. The CDR3 sequence is 11 residues long. The sequence was obtained from a man aged 50 to 59 who received an inactivated influenza vaccine. Sample: PBMCs from blood, taken about 14 days before vaccination. This chain links TRBV18 with TRBJ2-7, with no clear D. In DNA, the CDR3 is TGTGCCAGCTCATTTGGCCAGGAGCAGTACTTC. It codes for CASSFGQEQYF.